The clone carrying this TCR beta chain was recorded a few times. The method was immunoSEQ multiplex PCR; TCRdb's version includes in-frame clones alone and lacks a portion of them. The data show 72,000 or so clones, with more than 75% seen just once and 2% to 2.5% held by the top ten. Specified time point: after dendritic cell vaccination, including at tumor progression/relapse. V dropped 0 bases and J dropped 1 base, with 3 bases sitting between them. The CDR3 contains 13 residues. Germline V CDR1 and CDR2: MGHRA, YSYEKL. The source of the sample is a study of glioma-infiltrating T cells after dendritic cell vaccination. Study-level background: Three intradermal dendritic cell vaccine injections were given every two weeks.

The sequence derives from a human donor with glioblastoma. The gene calls are TRBV4-1 and TRBJ1-1, with D unresolved. The source was blood, collected after dendritic cell vaccination. CDR3 sequence (DNA): TGCGCCAGCAGCCAAGACCGGAACACTGAAGCTTTCTTT. This codes for CASSQDRNTEAFF.